The 27 T cell receptor beta chains below were found in one sample sequenced in a study of T cells in Graves' hyperthyroidism and ophthalmopathy. Template material for amplifying TCR beta CDR3 regions consisted of RNA transcripts. HTBI primers drove first-round RT-PCR of the TCR CDR3. TCRdb ran MiXCR on the multiplex PCR reads and lists one entry per CDR3 protein. The table records 600,000 to 650,000 distinct CDR3 sequences, 20% of them present only once. Sequenced sample: blood. These receptor sequences come from a man aged 25 to 40 with Graves' ophthalmopathy.

The sample holds one count of this clonotype. V and J are TRBV12-5 and TRBJ1-1, with D perhaps TRBD1 (6 bases). Per the germline V gene, CDR1 is LGHNT and CDR2 is FRNRAP. V lost 6 bases to trimming and J lost 6 bases, with 11 bases between them. This CDR3 is 12 amino acids long. The CDR3 spells CASGRRGSEAFF. CDR3 nucleotides: TGTGCTAGTGGCCGAAGGGGGTCTGAAGCTTTCTTT.

The gene calls are TRBV28 and TRBJ2-3; TRBD1 matches at 9 bases. Germline V lookup: CDR1 MDHEN, CDR2 SYDVKM. V shed 4 bases and J 4 bases; nucleotides not matched to a gene: 9. The CDR3 has 16 residues. The CDR3 is CASSSPYRGRSDTQYF. In DNA, the CDR3 is TGTGCCAGCAGTTCCCCGTACAGGGGGCGTTCAGATACGCAGTATTTT.

This clonotype appeared many times. In DNA, the CDR3 is TGTGCCAGCAGTATACTAGCGCAAGCCCCCAATGAGCAGTTCTTC. Translating it yields CASSILAQAPNEQFF. The V and J genes are TRBV12-3 or TRBV12-4 and TRBJ2-1; 7 positions agree with TRBD2. V lost 5 bases and J lost 6; bases outside the gene matches: 10. The CDR3 extends over 15 amino acids.

This clonotype was detected ten times or more. This chain connects TRBV5-5 to TRBJ2-3, with a tentative D call TRBD1 (6 bases). V was clipped by 3 bases and J by 5 bases, with 7 bases between them. Germline assignment: CDR1 SGHKS and CDR2 YYEKEE (reference sequence). The CDR3 is 12 residues long. Here the CDR3 reads CASSSQGDTQYF. The CDR3 bases are TGTGCCAGCAGCTCACAGGGAGATACGCAGTATTTT.

This clonotype came up a few times. The rearrangement links TRBV10-2 to TRBJ1-5, with D hard to call. Germline V gene sequence: CDR1 WSHSY, CDR2 SAAADI. Trimming stripped 3 bases from V and 2 bases from J, with 8 bases between. The CDR3 covers 14 residues. CDR3 nucleotide sequence: TGCGCCAGCAGTGAAGACCAGCGCAATCAGCCCCAGCATTTT. Its translation: CASSEDQRNQPQHF.

The chain recombines TRBV9 with TRBJ2-2; D might be TRBD2 (6 bases). The germline CDR1 and CDR2 sequences are SGDLS and YYNGEE. The CDR3 is made up of 16 amino acids. The V end was cut by 2 bases, the J end by 1 base, with 12 bases between. The CDR3 region has the DNA TGTGCCAGCAGCGTTCGGAGACTAGAGAACACCGGGGAGCTGTTTTTT. Protein sequence: CASSVRRLENTGELFF.

The chain links TRBV29-1 to TRBJ1-1, with 7 bases lining up with TRBD1. V shed 3 bases, J shed 1 base, and the junction held 8 bases outside the gene matches. Germline V gene data show CDR1 as SQVTM and CDR2 as ANQGSEA. The CDR3 extends over 15 amino acids. CDR3 nucleotides: TGCAGCGTTGACGCGGGCGGGACAGCGAACACTGAAGCTTTCTTT. Its protein is CSVDAGGTANTEAFF.

This clonotype was recorded many times. The rearrangement uses TRBV18 and TRBJ1-5; 9 bases are a match to TRBD1. The CDR3 runs 13 residues. Germline CDR1 and CDR2: KGHSH and LQKENI. V dropped 6 bases and J dropped 6; count of bases not matched to a gene: 3. CDR3 bases: TGTGCCAGCTCTACAGGGGGCGGTCAGCCCCAGCATTTT. The encoded protein is CASSTGGGQPQHF.

A few counts support this clonotype. The rearrangement uses TRBV7-9 and TRBJ2-5; D is possibly TRBD1 (6 bases). CDR1 SEHNR and CDR2 FQNEAQ come from the germline V gene (reference sequence). V was clipped by 5 bases and J by 3 bases, with 13 bases between them. The CDR3 is 14 residues long. CDR3 residues: CASSLGTLKETQYF. For the CDR3, the DNA is TGTGCCAGCAGCCTGGGGACACTGAAAGAGACCCAGTACTTC.

This clonotype came up many times. The J gene is TRBJ2-5, the V gene TRBV30, with a possible D match to TRBD1 (6 bases). Germline values: CDR1 GTSNPN, CDR2 SVGIG (reference sequence). This CDR3 spans 14 amino acids. Trimming stripped 1 base from V and 5 bases from J, with 14 bases between. The CDR3 spells CAWSAGQGWETQYF. The CDR3 coding sequence is TGTGCCTGGAGTGCGGGCCAGGGGTGGGAGACCCAGTACTTC.

This clonotype was seen ten or more times. This chain joins TRBV24-1 and TRBJ1-2, with 7 nucleotides matching TRBD1. The J segment lost 5 bases and the V segment lost 5 bases, leaving 7 bases of the junction unmatched. Germline V gene data show CDR1 as KGHDR and CDR2 as SFDVKD. The CDR3 is 14 residues long. The CDR3 protein is CATSGEGAQYGYTF. The CDR3 DNA reads as TGTGCCACCAGTGGTGAGGGGGCGCAGTATGGCTACACCTTC.

This clonotype has a count of ten or more. The J gene is TRBJ2-3, the V gene TRBV5-1; TRBD1 matches 8 bases. The CDR3 runs 16 residues. J lost 2 bases, V lost 0 bases, and 5 bases had no gene match. Germline CDR1 SGHRS, CDR2 YFSETQ. DNA of the CDR3: TGCGCCAGCAGCTTGGAAACAGGGGGTGTCACAGATACGCAGTATTTT. It specifies CASSLETGGVTDTQYF.

This clonotype was found many times. The rearrangement links TRBV11-2 to TRBJ2-7, with a weak D call TRBD1 (6 bases). Per the germline V gene, CDR1 is SGHAT and CDR2 is FQNNGV. The germline V and J ends were trimmed by 4 bases and 0 bases, with 25 bases remaining between them. This CDR3 spans 19 amino acids. The CDR3 protein is CASSSPWGAGRGPSYEQYF. The DNA of the CDR3 is TGTGCCAGCAGCTCTCCATGGGGTGCTGGCAGGGGACCCTCCTACGAGCAGTACTTC.

This clonotype was recorded a few times. V usage is TRBV4-2 and J usage is TRBJ2-7; TRBD1 matches 9 bases. Per germline, CDR1 LGHNA and CDR2 YNFKEQ. V shed 0 bases, J shed 6 bases, and the junction held 12 bases outside the gene matches. The CDR3 contains 17 residues. This CDR3 is CASSQDNTRDRAAEQYF. CDR3 in DNA: TGTGCCAGCAGCCAAGATAACACCCGGGACAGGGCTGCCGAGCAGTACTTC.

The V and J genes are TRBV24-1 and TRBJ2-1; 13 bases line up with TRBD2. Germline CDR1 KGHDR, CDR2 SFDVKD. The CDR3 has 16 residues. After removal of 4 bases from V and 9 bases from J, the junction contained 8 bases not matched to a gene. This chain's CDR3 is CATSDAVGLAGAEQFF. The CDR3 nucleotides read TGTGCCACCAGTGACGCCGTTGGACTAGCGGGAGCTGAGCAGTTCTTC.

Many counts were recorded for this clonotype. The V and J genes are TRBV5-1 and TRBJ1-1; TRBD1 is a possible D gene (5 bases). Trimming cost V 0 bases and J 5 bases, with 11 bases left between them. The length of the CDR3 is 14 residues. CDR1 SGHRS and CDR2 YFSETQ come from the germline V gene. In nucleotides, the CDR3 is TGCGCCAGCAGCTTGGAAGGGACCAAAACTGAAGCTTTCTTT. Translating gives CASSLEGTKTEAFF.

This clonotype was picked up a small number of times. The V gene is TRBV28, the J gene TRBJ2-1, with 7 nucleotides matching TRBD2. The CDR3 is made up of 16 amino acids. V lost 4 bases to trimming and J lost 3 bases; unmatched junction nucleotides: 9. Germline values: CDR1 MDHEN, CDR2 SYDVKM. The CDR3 protein is CASSYPLGGGYNEQFF. The CDR3 DNA follows: TGTGCCAGCAGTTATCCCCTAGGCGGGGGCTACAATGAGCAGTTCTTC.

V usage is TRBV28 and J usage is TRBJ2-7, with 8 bases that match TRBD2. Germline values: CDR1 MDHEN, CDR2 SYDVKM. The CDR3 runs 18 residues. With V trimmed by 6 bases and J by 4 bases, 20 bases remained unmatched. CDR3 protein: CASSPQTGGGAIGYEQYF. As DNA, the CDR3 is TGTGCCAGCAGCCCCCAGACCGGGGGGGGGGCGATTGGGTACGAGCAGTACTTC. Full variable domain (outside the CDR3, taken from reference TRBV28 and TRBJ2-7): DVKVTQSSRYLVKRTGEKVFLECVQDMDHENMFWYRQDPGLGLRLIYFSYDVKMKEKGDIPEGYSVSREKKERFSLILESASTNQTSMYLCASSPQTGGGAIGYEQYFGPGTRLTVT.

This sequence joins TRBV7-8 and TRBJ2-5; 11 bases align to TRBD1. The CDR3 extends over 16 amino acids. Unmatched junction bases numbered 10, after V lost 5 bases and J lost 5 bases. The V gene's germline CDR1 is SGHVS and CDR2 FQNEAQ. The CDR3 reads CASSRRDRGVRETQYF. DNA of the CDR3: TGTGCCAGCAGCCGTCGGGACAGGGGGGTCAGGGAGACCCAGTACTTC.

The chain uses TRBV20-1 and TRBJ1-5; 9 bases match TRBD1. Germline loops: CDR1 DFQATT, CDR2 SNEGSKA (reference sequence). J was trimmed by 4 bases and V by 4 bases; bases with no gene match: 5. This CDR3 is built from 14 residues. The CDR3 DNA is TGCAGTGCTATTCCGGGACAGGGAAATCAGCCCCAGCATTTT. Translating gives CSAIPGQGNQPQHF.

The V gene is TRBV6-5, the J gene TRBJ2-3, with TRBD1 identical over 9 bases. Unmatched junction bases numbered 6, after V lost 0 bases and J lost 2 bases. This CDR3 comprises 17 residues. The germline V gene encodes CDR1 MNHEY and CDR2 SVGAGI. The CDR3 here is CASSYSTTGGYTDTQYF. DNA for the CDR3: TGTGCCAGCAGTTACTCAACCACAGGGGGCTACACAGATACGCAGTATTTT.

This clonotype was counted only a few times. This rearrangement joins TRBV30 to TRBJ2-7, with TRBD2 as a possible D gene (6 bases). This CDR3 contains 13 residues. Germline loops: CDR1 GTSNPN, CDR2 SVGIG (reference sequence). Trimming shortened V by 5 bases and J by 9 bases, and 20 bases separated the two germline ends. As DNA, the CDR3 is TGTGCCTGGGCCAGATCGACGGTGGGGGGGCAGTACTTC. Its translation is CAWARSTVGGQYF.

The rearrangement joins TRBV20-1 to TRBJ2-1; no definite D call. Germline V gene data show CDR1 as DFQATT and CDR2 as SNEGSKA (reference sequence). There are 12 residues in the CDR3. The V end was cut by 2 bases, the J end by 8 bases, with 10 bases between. CDR3 region: CSARPTLYEQFF. DNA for the CDR3: TGCAGTGCTAGACCGACTTTGTATGAGCAGTTCTTC.

This clonotype was picked up a small number of times. The chain has TRBV9 and TRBJ2-1, with D possibly being TRBD1 or TRBD2 (5 bases each). The CDR3 is 16 amino acids. Looked up from germline, CDR1 is SGDLS and CDR2 is YYNGEE. Trimming removed 0 bases from V and 3 bases from J, with 13 bases in between. The CDR3 spells CASSVAGTVNYNEQFF. The CDR3 DNA follows: TGTGCCAGCAGCGTAGCGGGGACGGTTAACTACAATGAGCAGTTCTTC.

This clonotype turned up a few times. The chain is built from TRBV4-2 and TRBJ1-5; D perhaps matches TRBD1 (6 bases). This CDR3 has 18 residues. V lost 0 bases and J 2 bases, leaving 17 bases between the germline ends. CDR1 is LGHNA, CDR2 YNFKEQ, per germline. CDR3 region: CASSQDPGGAEGNQPQHF. CDR3 coding DNA: TGTGCCAGCAGCCAAGATCCGGGGGGGGCGGAGGGCAATCAGCCCCAGCATTTT.

This clonotype appeared a few times. This CDR3 is CASSRRQYQETQYF. The CDR3 DNA sequence: TGTGCCAGCTCACGGCGACAGTACCAAGAGACCCAGTACTTC. The genes are TRBV18 and TRBJ2-5; D possibly corresponds to TRBD1 (5 bases). Germline CDR1 and CDR2: KGHSH and LQKENI. CDR3 size: 14 residues. The ends were cut back, 4 bases at V and 0 bases at J, with 9 bases in the middle.

This clonotype was picked up many times. V is TRBV20-1 and J is TRBJ2-3; 12 nucleotides line up with TRBD2. After removal of 6 bases from V and 4 bases from J, the junction contained 8 bases not matched to a gene. The germline CDR1 and CDR2 sequences are DFQATT and SNEGSKA (reference sequence). There are 15 residues in the CDR3. Here the CDR3 DNA reads TGCAGTGCCATACCGACTAGCGGGAGTTCAGATACGCAGTATTTT. Amino acids: CSAIPTSGSSDTQYF.